The 18 T cell receptor beta chains below come from one sample, sequenced in a study of blood T cell repertoires in COVID-19. Produced via immunoSEQ multiplex PCR; TCRdb's table is partial and in-frame only. The data hold some 120,000 clones, with approximately 88% observed a single time. Material for sequencing was peripheral blood. The origin of the receptors is a woman aged 25 to 39 who had recovered from COVID-19.

The V gene is TRBV2, the J gene TRBJ1-2, with D unresolved. Between the trimmed V and J ends, which lost 4 bases and 2 bases, there was a span of 11 bases. Per germline, CDR1 SNHLY and CDR2 FYNNEI. CDR3 size: 14 residues. The CDR3 DNA reads as TGTGCCAGCAGTGCGGACTTGAAAAACTATGGCTACACCTTC. This translates into CASSADLKNYGYTF. Together with reference TRBV2 and TRBJ1-2, the CDR3 gives the full variable domain: EPEVTQTPSHQVTQMGQEVILRCVPISNHLYFYWYRQILGQKVEFLVSFYNNEISEKSEIFDDQFSVERPDGSNFTLKIRSTKLEDSAMYFCASSADLKNYGYTFGSGTRLTVV.

The rearrangement links TRBV7-9 to TRBJ1-1; D uncertain. V lost 5 bases and J 0 bases, leaving 7 bases between the germline ends. This CDR3 comprises 13 residues. Germline V lookup: CDR1 SEHNR, CDR2 FQNEAQ (reference sequence). CDR3 sequence: CASSLSMNTEAFF. CDR3 DNA: TGTGCCAGCAGCCTTAGTATGAACACTGAAGCTTTCTTT.

The rearrangement joins TRBV19 to TRBJ2-2, with 7 nucleotides matching TRBD2. The J segment lost 4 bases and the V segment lost 5 bases, leaving 7 bases of the junction unmatched. Germline V gene sequence: CDR1 LNHDA, CDR2 SQIVND (reference sequence). This CDR3 region has 15 residues. The CDR3 sequence is CASSPRGRGTGELFF. The DNA for the CDR3 is TGTGCCAGTAGTCCCCGGGGGAGGGGCACCGGGGAGCTGTTTTTT.

This clone was observed a handful of times. The J gene is TRBJ1-1, the V gene TRBV19; TRBD1 matches 9 bases. Trimming removed 6 bases from V and 12 bases from J; junction bases left unmatched: 8. This CDR3 is built from 12 residues. CDR1 and CDR2 (germline): LNHDA, SQIVND (reference sequence). For the CDR3, the DNA is TGTGCCAGTAGAGGGACAGGGCTTGGGTCTTTCTTT. Translated, it gives CASRGTGLGSFF.

This clone was counted once. V and J are TRBV2 and TRBJ2-2; 11 bases fit TRBD2. V shed 3 bases and J 4 bases; nucleotides not matched to a gene: 4. Germline CDR1 reads SNHLY; CDR2 reads FYNNEI. There are 16 residues in the CDR3. The CDR3 here is CASSEGSGGVTGELFF. The CDR3 bases are TGTGCCAGCAGTGAGGGTAGCGGGGGGGTCACCGGGGAGCTGTTTTTT.

This clone has just a few counts. This sequence joins TRBV25-1 and TRBJ2-1; the D is unclear. CDR3 length: 14 amino acids. The germline V gene encodes CDR1 MGHDK and CDR2 SYGVNS. The germline V and J ends were trimmed by 5 bases and 4 bases, with 12 bases remaining between them. The CDR3 region has the DNA TGTGCCAGCAGTATCGCGGCCCTATACAATGAGCAGTTCTTC. Protein: CASSIAALYNEQFF.

The V and J genes are TRBV7-9 and TRBJ1-1; D gene unclear. Germline V gene sequence: CDR1 SEHNR, CDR2 FQNEAQ (reference sequence). This CDR3 region has 13 residues. V dropped 3 bases and J dropped 3 bases, with 8 bases sitting between them. For the CDR3, the DNA is TGTGCCAGCAGCTTCGTGTTAGACACTGAAGCTTTCTTT. Protein sequence: CASSFVLDTEAFF. Combining the CDR3 with reference TRBV7-9 and TRBJ1-1 gives the whole variable domain DTGVSQNPRHKITKRGQNVTFRCDPISEHNRLYWYRQTLGQGPEFLTYFQNEAQLEKSRLLSDRFSAERPKGSFSTLEIQRTEQGDSAMYLCASSFVLDTEAFFGQGTRLTVV.

The rearrangement joins TRBV7-8 to TRBJ2-1; D gene ambiguous. V was shortened by 1 base and J by 0 bases, with 7 bases between the two germline ends. The CDR3 runs to 15 residues. Germline CDR1 reads SGHVS; CDR2 reads FQNEAQ. CDR3 nucleotides: TGTGCCAGCAGCTTAGAGATGAGCTCCTACAATGAGCAGTTCTTC. Translation: CASSLEMSSYNEQFF. Based on the CDR3 plus reference TRBV7-8 and TRBJ2-1, the full variable domain is GAGVSQSPRYKVAKRGQDVALRCDPISGHVSLFWYQQALGQGPEFLTYFQNEAQLDKSGLPSDRFFAERPEGSVSTLKIQRTQQEDSAVYLCASSLEMSSYNEQFFGPGTRLTVL.

The chain recombines TRBV27 with TRBJ1-3; tentatively, D is TRBD1 (5 bases). V was shortened by 3 bases and J by 0 bases, with 12 bases between the two germline ends. Germline loops: CDR1 MNHEY, CDR2 SMNVEV (reference sequence). This CDR3 contains 16 residues. In DNA form, the CDR3 reads TGTGCCAGCAGTTTCACAGGCCCGGTCTCTGGAAACACCATATATTTT. Translated: CASSFTGPVSGNTIYF.

The V and J genes are TRBV2 and TRBJ1-2; 9 bases line up with TRBD1. CDR3 length equals 13 residues. Germline CDR1 SNHLY, CDR2 FYNNEI. V lost 8 bases and J lost 4; bases outside the gene matches: 5. Here the CDR3 reads CASERTGVYGYTF. The CDR3 coding sequence is TGTGCCAGCGAACGGACAGGGGTCTATGGCTACACCTTC. Complete variable domain (other parts from reference TRBV2 and TRBJ1-2): EPEVTQTPSHQVTQMGQEVILRCVPISNHLYFYWYRQILGQKVEFLVSFYNNEISEKSEIFDDQFSVERPDGSNFTLKIRSTKLEDSAMYFCASERTGVYGYTFGSGTRLTVV.

The chain has TRBV7-6 and TRBJ2-7, with TRBD1 identical over 12 bases. Unmatched junction bases numbered 11, after V lost 3 bases and J lost 5 bases. Germline CDR1 reads SGHVS; CDR2 reads FNYEAQ. The CDR3 consists of 17 residues. The CDR3 region has the DNA TGTGCCAGCAGCTTGTCTTGGGGGGGACAGGGGGCCAACGAGCAGTACTTC. Its translation: CASSLSWGGQGANEQYF.

This chain joins TRBV5-1 and TRBJ1-1, with a tentative D call TRBD1 (6 bases). Trimming took 1 base from V and 1 from J, leaving 8 bases between them. CDR3 length equals 14 residues. Germline values: CDR1 SGHRS, CDR2 YFSETQ. In nucleotides, the CDR3 is TGCGCCAGCAGCTTGAGGGGGAAGAACACTGAAGCTTTCTTT. Its translation: CASSLRGKNTEAFF.

The rearrangement joins TRBV18 to TRBJ1-5; TRBD1 agrees at 7 bases. The J segment lost 6 bases and the V segment lost 5 bases, leaving 7 bases of the junction unmatched. The germline V gene has CDR1 KGHSH and CDR2 LQKENI. The CDR3 covers 14 residues. The CDR3 region has the DNA TGTGCCAGCTCAGCTGAAGGGGGCTTTCAGCCCCAGCATTTT. Its protein is CASSAEGGFQPQHF.

The V and J genes are TRBV3-1 (or the pseudogene TRBV3-2) and TRBJ1-2; D gene uncertain. This CDR3 spans 15 amino acids. Germline assignment: CDR1 LGHDT and CDR2 YNNKEL (reference sequence). Trimming left V 0 bases short and J 5 bases short, with 13 bases between. In nucleotides, the CDR3 is TGTGCCAGCAGCCAAGATGTGGGAGTTACGTATGGCTACACCTTC. Encoded protein: CASSQDVGVTYGYTF.

The chain combines TRBV6-5 with TRBJ2-7; 7 nucleotides align to TRBD1. Germline-derived CDR1 and CDR2 are MNHEY and SVGAGI. With V trimmed by 6 bases and J by 4 bases, 12 bases remained unmatched. This CDR3 is 15 amino acids long. CDR3 in amino acids: CASSVSPGTAYEQYF. The CDR3 DNA sequence: TGTGCCAGCAGCGTCAGCCCCGGGACAGCATACGAGCAGTACTTC.

This chain uses TRBV5-6 with TRBJ1-2; no reliable D call. Germline CDR1 is SGHDT and CDR2 is YYEEEE. The CDR3 loop spans 15 amino acids. V was shortened by 0 bases and J by 5 bases, with 14 bases between the two germline ends. For the CDR3, the DNA is TGTGCCAGCAGCTTGGTCCCGCTAAATCGTTATGGCTACACCTTC. Translation gives CASSLVPLNRYGYTF.

The rearrangement uses TRBV4-2 and TRBJ2-5; D not certain. The CDR3 contains 15 residues. Germline assignment: CDR1 LGHNA and CDR2 YNFKEQ. Trimming pared 0 bases from V and 2 bases from J, leaving 10 bases between. The CDR3 sequence: CASSQDLTVQETQYF. The CDR3 DNA follows: TGTGCCAGCAGCCAAGATTTAACAGTTCAAGAGACCCAGTACTTC.

CDR3 region: CASSLFSGRADEQFF. Written as DNA, the CDR3 is TGCGCCAGCAGCTTGTTTAGCGGGAGGGCGGATGAGCAGTTCTTC. The chain carries TRBV5-1 and TRBJ2-1; 11 bases line up with TRBD2. The CDR3 consists of 15 residues. With V trimmed by 1 base and J by 8 bases, 5 bases remained unmatched. Germline V gene data show CDR1 as SGHRS and CDR2 as YFSETQ.